This T cell receptor beta chain was documented in a study of vaccination and CD4 T cells after COVID-19. In regard to this clonotype: Antigen: not known.

CD4+ T cells that had been cultured provided DNA sequenced with the Oncomine TCR Beta short-read assay. One entry per CDR3 protein, called by TCRdb with MiXCR from the PCR reads. The repertoire consists of under 20,000 distinct CDR3 sequences, with roughly 31% occurring once and the leading ten covering more than 12%. Stated treatment: roughly 10-day PBMC culture with coronavirus spike peptide pools or control peptides (ViraFEST assay). The CDR3 is 15 residues long. Germline-derived CDR1 and CDR2 are SGHRS and YFSETQ. Losses at the gene ends were 4 bases for V and 3 bases for J; bases not matched to a gene: 6.

The source of this sequence is a human donor with COVID-19. V usage is TRBV5-1 and J usage is TRBJ2-2, with 7 bases fitting TRBD1. Material: cultured CD4+ T cells from blood. This CDR3 reads CASSRRQGDTGELFF. DNA of the CDR3: TGCGCCAGCAGCAGGAGACAGGGTGACACCGGGGAGCTGTTTTTT. The variable domain in full, with the rest retrieved from reference TRBV5-1 and TRBJ2-2, is KAGVTQTPRYLIKTRGQQVTLSCSPISGHRSVSWYQQTPGQGLQFLFEYFSETQRNKGNFPGRFSGRQFSNSRSEMNVSTLELGDSALYLCASSRRQGDTGELFFGEGSRLTVL.